The T cell receptor (beta chain) described here comes from a study of T cells in Graves' hyperthyroidism and ophthalmopathy. Study results and caveats: Peripheral blood also featured most of the thyroid clonotypes expanded above 0.001.

The sample holds one count of this clonotype. The target antigen is unknown. Germline-derived CDR1 and CDR2 are SGHRS and YFSETQ. Between the trimmed V and J ends, which lost 4 bases and 6 bases, there was a span of 14 bases. This CDR3 has 14 residues. Amplification yielded TCR beta CDR3 regions, with RNA transcripts as the source. The TCR CDR3 first-round RT-PCR relied on the HTBI primer set. TCRdb called the multiplex PCR reads again in MiXCR, with one record for every CDR3 protein. The sample lists some 300,000 distinct CDR3 sequences, 10% to 15% seen once, with 7.8% in the top ten. The PBMCs studied were ones that came from approximately 9.9 ml fresh peripheral blood.

The chain is built from TRBV5-1 and TRBJ1-5; D gene ambiguous. The sequencing sample was made of blood. The sequence was collected from a woman aged 30 to 39 with Graves' hyperthyroidism that later progressed to Graves' ophthalmopathy. The CDR3 loop reads CASSTGDEGQPQHF. DNA for the CDR3: TGCGCCAGCAGCACGGGAGATGAAGGTCAGCCCCAGCATTTT.